This passage covers 16 T cell receptor beta chains from one sample sequenced in a study of OX40 agonist ivuxolimab in advanced cancers. TCRdb keeps only in-frame clones here, not all; method: immunoSEQ multiplex PCR. This sample has about 70,000 clones, with 75% to 90% found just once. The source was CD4+ or CD8+ T cells sorted from blood, collected in a trial of the OX40 agonist ivuxolimab. The receptors shown here come from an adult with an advanced solid tumor such as melanoma, head and neck, liver or kidney cancer.

V usage is TRBV7-8 and J usage is TRBJ1-2; D ambiguous. Per germline, CDR1 SGHVS and CDR2 FQNEAQ. CDR3 length: 13 amino acids. V was trimmed by 7 bases and J by 7 bases, leaving 16 bases between them. The CDR3 loop reads CASIPLTGGGYTF. CDR3 nucleotides: TGTGCCAGCATTCCCCTCACGGGCGGTGGCTACACCTTC.

The CDR3, as DNA: TGTGCCAGCAGCCGGGGGGCCTCAGGGGTGAGTGGCTACACCTTC. It is translated as CASSRGASGVSGYTF. The chain joins TRBV13 to TRBJ1-2; D is perhaps TRBD1 (6 bases). Germline CDR1 PRHDT, CDR2 FYEKMQ (reference sequence). CDR3 length: 15 residues. Deletions cut 5 bases from V and 7 bases from J, with 20 bases between.

This chain uses TRBV5-1 with TRBJ2-7, with TRBD2 matching 7 bases. J lost 3 bases, V lost 5 bases, and 8 bases had no gene match. The CDR3 extends over 14 amino acids. Germline CDR1 is SGHRS and CDR2 is YFSETQ. The CDR3 DNA follows: TGCGCCAGCAGGTTAGCGGGTACACTCTACGAGCAGTACTTC. Translated: CASRLAGTLYEQYF.

V usage is TRBV7-1 and J usage is TRBJ1-3; the D is unclear. TRBV7-1 falls under the ORF class, with uncertain function. V lost 3 bases and J 0 bases, leaving 3 bases between the germline ends. The CDR3 spans 13 residues. The CDR3 sequence: CASSSGSGNTIYF. For the CDR3, the DNA is TGTGCCAGCAGCTCGGGCTCTGGAAACACCATATATTTT.

V and J are TRBV19 and TRBJ1-1; TRBD1 is a possible D gene (5 bases). The CDR3 covers 13 residues. The germline V gene has CDR1 LNHDA and CDR2 SQIVND (reference sequence). V was pared by 4 bases and J by 4 bases, with 10 bases between. This CDR3 is CASSTWGGTEAFF. For the CDR3, the DNA is TGTGCCAGTAGTACCTGGGGGGGCACTGAAGCTTTCTTT.

The chain uses TRBV28 and TRBJ1-1; D not certain. The germline V gene encodes CDR1 MDHEN and CDR2 SYDVKM. The CDR3 is made up of 14 amino acids. V was shortened by 6 bases and J by 2 bases, with 13 bases between the two germline ends. The CDR3 nucleotides are TGTGCCAGCAGGGAGACATACGTTAACACTGAAGCTTTCTTT. This sequence encodes CASRETYVNTEAFF.

The J gene is TRBJ1-5, the V gene TRBV28; possibly TRBD1 for D (6 bases). The CDR3 runs 21 residues. Trimming took 2 bases from V and 0 from J, leaving 26 bases between them. The germline V gene encodes CDR1 MDHEN and CDR2 SYDVKM. The CDR3 DNA reads as TGTGCCAGCAGTTTAGGGGCGGGGGCGACGAGTGGGATATATAGCAATCAGCCCCAGCATTTT. Protein sequence: CASSLGAGATSGIYSNQPQHF. Full variable domain (rest looked up from reference TRBV28 and TRBJ1-5): DVKVTQSSRYLVKRTGEKVFLECVQDMDHENMFWYRQDPGLGLRLIYFSYDVKMKEKGDIPEGYSVSREKKERFSLILESASTNQTSMYLCASSLGAGATSGIYSNQPQHFGDGTRLSIL.

This chain joins TRBV27 and TRBJ2-7; possibly TRBD2 for D (7 bases). Trimming shortened V by 5 bases and J by 4 bases, and 30 bases separated the two germline ends. Germline lookup yields CDR1 MNHEY and CDR2 SMNVEV (reference sequence). CDR3 length: 19 amino acids. The CDR3 bases are TGTGCCAGCAGTGATACCGGGGGGCGCGGGATCTCGGTCCCATACGAGCAGTACTTC. The encoded protein is CASSDTGGRGISVPYEQYF.

The chain carries TRBV5-1 and TRBJ2-7; TRBD1 aligns across 8 bases. The V gene's germline CDR1 is SGHRS and CDR2 YFSETQ. CDR3 length: 15 amino acids. V was clipped by 0 bases and J by 6 bases; unmatched bases: 8. For the CDR3, the DNA is TGCGCCAGCAGCTTGGAGGACGGGACAGGTTTCGAGCAGTACTTC. Amino acids: CASSLEDGTGFEQYF.

The chain carries TRBV14 and TRBJ2-7; D perhaps matches TRBD2 (6 bases). The V end was cut by 0 bases, the J end by 7 bases, with 7 bases between. This CDR3 is built from 12 residues. CDR1 SGHDN and CDR2 FVKESK come from the germline V gene. CDR3 loop: CASSQDRGEQYF. The CDR3 DNA reads TGTGCCAGCAGCCAAGATCGGGGGGAGCAGTACTTC.

The chain couples TRBV6-6 to TRBJ2-7; 7 bases agree with TRBD2. The germline CDR1 and CDR2 sequences are MNHNY and SVGAGI (reference sequence). V shed 6 bases, J shed 3 bases, and the junction held 11 bases outside the gene matches. The CDR3 extends over 15 amino acids. The CDR3 bases are TGTGCCAGCAGCAACGACCTTAGCGGGTACTACGAGCAGTACTTC. It is translated as CASSNDLSGYYEQYF.

The V and J genes are TRBV13 and TRBJ1-4; 7 nucleotides agree with TRBD1. Trimming cost V 2 bases and J 5 bases; bases outside gene matches: 2. CDR1 is PRHDT and CDR2 is FYEKMQ in the germline V gene (reference sequence). CDR3 length equals 14 residues. The DNA of the CDR3 is TGTGCCAGCAGCTTATGGGACAGAAATGAAAAACTGTTTTTT. This codes for CASSLWDRNEKLFF.

The chain has TRBV10-3 and TRBJ2-7, with 10 bases matching TRBD2. This CDR3 is built from 16 residues. V shed 2 bases and J 4 bases; nucleotides not matched to a gene: 8. The germline V gene encodes CDR1 ENHRY and CDR2 SYGVKD. The CDR3 region is CAISEAAASGRYEQYF. Written as DNA, the CDR3 is TGTGCCATCAGTGAGGCTGCGGCTAGCGGGAGATACGAGCAGTACTTC.

The chain joins TRBV9 to TRBJ2-5; unclear D gene. V was shortened by 2 bases and J by 5 bases, with 10 bases between the two germline ends. Germline CDR1 SGDLS, CDR2 YYNGEE. CDR3 size: 13 residues. CDR3 region: CASSVHPRETQYF. CDR3 bases: TGTGCCAGCAGCGTTCACCCCCGGGAGACCCAGTACTTC.

This sequence joins TRBV28 and TRBJ1-2, with D unclear. The CDR3 covers 14 residues. V lost 8 bases, J lost 4 bases, and 17 bases lay in between. CDR1 and CDR2 (germline): MDHEN, SYDVKM. The CDR3 nucleotides read TGTGCCAGCCGACATTCCTCACGCCCCTATGGCTACACCTTC. Protein sequence: CASRHSSRPYGYTF.

V is TRBV2 and J is TRBJ1-2; D not resolved. The CDR3 covers 9 residues. Germline CDR1 reads SNHLY; CDR2 reads FYNNEI. V shed 7 bases and J shed 7 bases, with 4 bases lying between them. CDR3 amino acids: CASMFGYTF. The CDR3 DNA is TGTGCCAGCATGTTTGGCTACACCTTC.